A selection of T cell receptor beta chains follows, all from one sample in a study of cytomegalovirus exposure and HLA in healthy donors. Produced via immunoSEQ multiplex PCR; TCRdb's table is partial and in-frame only. The top ten hold about 3.7% of the sample, which has 100,000 to 150,000 clones, roughly 85% seen once. Sequenced input: PBMCs. The receptors here all came from a woman aged 35 to 49 in good health and CMV-seropositive. CDR3s include the opening cysteine and the closing phenylalanine or tryptophan. The D gene is left open where the match is weak. Clone size appears in some rows only: once, few, many, or a class for an expanded clone.

size: NA; D: NA; J: TRBJ1-5; V: TRBV19; DNA: TGTGCCAGTAGTCTCCGTCGGGGTAGCAATCAGCCCCAGCATTTT; CDR3: CASSLRRGSNQPQHF
size: NA; D: TRBD2; J: TRBJ2-2; V: TRBV7-2; DNA: TGTGCCAGCAGCTTACTAGCGGGAGGGGACGGGGAGCTGTTTTTT; CDR3: CASSLLAGGDGELFF
size: once; D: TRBD1; J: TRBJ1-3; V: TRBV9; DNA: TGTGCCAGCAGCGTGGACAGGGACCCTGGAAACACCATATATTTT; CDR3: CASSVDRDPGNTIYF
size: NA; D: TRBD2; J: TRBJ2-7; V: TRBV29-1; DNA: TGCAGCGTTCGTACTAGCGGGAGCTACGAGCAGTACTTC; CDR3: CSVRTSGSYEQYF
size: once; D: TRBD2; J: TRBJ2-1; V: TRBV4-2; DNA: TGTGCCAGCAGCCCAGGCGGGAGCTCCTACAATGAGCAGTTCTTC; CDR3: CASSPGGSSYNEQFF
size: NA; D: NA; J: TRBJ2-7; V: TRBV13; DNA: TGTGCCAGCAGCTCCCGCCGGGATAGGCCCCTCTACGAGCAGTACTTC; CDR3: CASSSRRDRPLYEQYF
size: NA; D: NA; J: TRBJ1-5; V: TRBV15; DNA: TGTGCCACCAGCAGAGATATGCAACAGTCCCAGCATTTT; CDR3: CATSRDMQQSQHF
size: NA; D: TRBD2; J: TRBJ2-7; V: TRBV28; DNA: TGTGCCAGCAGCCCGGGACTAGCGGGAGGGCCAGTGTGGTCCTACGAGCAGTACTTC; CDR3: CASSPGLAGGPVWSYEQYF
size: once; D: TRBD1; J: TRBJ2-1; V: TRBV7-3; DNA: TGTGCCAGCAGCTTAAGACAGGGGGGCTACAATGAGCAGTTCTTC; CDR3: CASSLRQGGYNEQFF
size: few; D: TRBD1; J: TRBJ2-3; V: TRBV7-8; DNA: TGTGCCAGCAGCTTGGGACAGGGAACGTTCACAGATACGCAGTATTTT; CDR3: CASSLGQGTFTDTQYF
size: NA; D: NA; J: TRBJ2-5; V: TRBV7-9; DNA: TGTGCCAGCAGCTCGAGACAGGGCGGGGAAGAGACCCAGTACTTC; CDR3: CASSSRQGGEETQYF
size: NA; D: NA; J: TRBJ1-1; V: TRBV5-6; DNA: TGTGCCAGCAGCAGGAGGGCGCAGGGAGTGAACACTGAAGCTTTCTTT; CDR3: CASSRRAQGVNTEAFF
size: NA; D: TRBD2; J: TRBJ2-7; V: TRBV4-1; DNA: TGCGCCAGCAGCCAAGTCGGGGGGTCGATGAGCTCCTACGAGCAGTACTTC; CDR3: CASSQVGGSMSSYEQYF
size: NA; D: TRBD1; J: TRBJ1-1; V: TRBV9; DNA: TGTGTCAGCAGCGTCTATGGGACAGGTACTGAAGCTTTCTTT; CDR3: CVSSVYGTGTEAFF
size: few; D: TRBD1; J: TRBJ1-3; V: TRBV7-8; DNA: TGTGCCAGCAGCCTCCGGACAGGGGGGAACTCTGGAAACACCATATATTTT; CDR3: CASSLRTGGNSGNTIYF
size: NA; D: TRBD1; J: TRBJ1-5; V: TRBV19; DNA: TGTGCCAGTAGTACCGGGACAGGGAGTATCAAGCCCCAGCATTTT; CDR3: CASSTGTGSIKPQHF
size: NA; D: TRBD1; J: TRBJ2-2; V: TRBV30; DNA: TGTGCCTGGAACCTTGGACAGGGGGCGACCGGGGAGCTGTTTTTT; CDR3: CAWNLGQGATGELFF
size: NA; D: NA; J: TRBJ1-1; V: TRBV5-1; DNA: TGCGCCAGCAGCTCTAGACAGGATGAAGCTTTCTTT; CDR3: CASSSRQDEAFF
size: NA; D: TRBD1; J: TRBJ2-5; V: TRBV7-9; DNA: TGTGCCAGCAGCCCCGGACAGGGTATGACGGAGACCCAGTACTTC; CDR3: CASSPGQGMTETQYF
size: few; D: TRBD2; J: TRBJ2-7; V: TRBV5-4; DNA: TGTGCCAGCAGCGGGGGGGACGGTTCCTACGAGCAGTACTTC; CDR3: CASSGGDGSYEQYF
size: NA; D: NA; J: TRBJ1-3; V: TRBV5-4; DNA: TGTGCCAGCAGCTTGGCGAAGGAGGGAAACACCATATATTTT; CDR3: CASSLAKEGNTIYF
size: NA; D: TRBD1; J: TRBJ2-7; V: TRBV28; DNA: TGTGCCAGCACTCTCCAGGGACAGCTCTACGAGCAGTACTTC; CDR3: CASTLQGQLYEQYF
size: NA; D: TRBD2; J: TRBJ2-3; V: TRBV7-9; DNA: TGTGCCAGCAGCCCAGCGGGAGTCGGTGATACGCAGTATTTT; CDR3: CASSPAGVGDTQYF
size: NA; D: NA; J: TRBJ2-7; V: TRBV19; DNA: TGTGCCAGTAGTCAAACTAGCTACGAGCAGTACTTC; CDR3: CASSQTSYEQYF
size: few; D: NA; J: TRBJ1-2; V: TRBV28; DNA: TGTGCCAGCAGTGGAGAACAAGATTGGGGCGGCTACACCTTC; CDR3: CASSGEQDWGGYTF
size: NA; D: TRBD1; J: TRBJ1-2; V: TRBV6-5; DNA: TGTGCCAGCAGTTCCGGTGGACAGGGGAACTATGGCTACACCTTC; CDR3: CASSSGGQGNYGYTF
size: NA; D: NA; J: TRBJ2-5; V: TRBV18; DNA: TGTGCCAGCTCACCCCTCGGACAGGGAGGGGAGGAGACCCAGTACTTC; CDR3: CASSPLGQGGEETQYF
size: NA; D: TRBD2; J: TRBJ2-3; V: TRBV5-4; DNA: TGTGCCAGCAGTGACAGGACTAGCGGGACCACAGATACGCAGTATTTT; CDR3: CASSDRTSGTTDTQYF
size: few; D: TRBD2; J: TRBJ2-1; V: TRBV25-1; DNA: TGTGCCAGCAGTGCTGGACTAGCGGATTACAATGAGCAGTTCTTC; CDR3: CASSAGLADYNEQFF
size: NA; D: TRBD1; J: TRBJ2-1; V: TRBV28; DNA: TGTGCCAGCAGTCGACGGGACAGATACTACAATGAGCAGTTCTTC; CDR3: CASSRRDRYYNEQFF
size: NA; D: NA; J: TRBJ1-4; V: TRBV9; DNA: TGTGCCAGCAGCTTAGGGCCGCGCGGAGGGGAAAAACTGTTTTTT; CDR3: CASSLGPRGGEKLFF
size: NA; D: TRBD1; J: TRBJ1-1; V: TRBV4-1; DNA: TGCGCCAGCAGCCTGCACTGGACAGGGGGCGCGGGTATAGGTGAAGCTTTCTTT; CDR3: CASSLHWTGGAGIGEAFF
size: NA; D: TRBD2; J: TRBJ2-5; V: TRBV2; DNA: TGTGCCAGCAGTCGTAGTCTAGCGGGTTTCCAAGAGACCCAGTACTTC; CDR3: CASSRSLAGFQETQYF
size: few; D: NA; J: TRBJ2-7; V: TRBV4-1; DNA: TGCGCCAGCAGCCAAGATCCTAGCGACTACGAGCAGTACTTC; CDR3: CASSQDPSDYEQYF
size: NA; D: TRBD2; J: TRBJ2-7; V: TRBV15; DNA: TGTGCCACCAGCAGAGGGAGACTAGCGGGAGCCGAGCAGTACTTC; CDR3: CATSRGRLAGAEQYF
size: NA; D: TRBD1; J: TRBJ1-1; V: TRBV4-1; DNA: TGCGCCAGCAGCCTCGACATCCTGACAGGGGACACTGAAGCTTTCTTT; CDR3: CASSLDILTGDTEAFF
size: NA; D: TRBD2; J: TRBJ2-1; V: TRBV9; DNA: TGTGCCAGCAGCGTAGGGGGCGCGGGAGTTCACAATGAGCAGTTCTTC; CDR3: CASSVGGAGVHNEQFF
size: NA; D: TRBD1; J: TRBJ2-7; V: TRBV27; DNA: TGTGCCAGCAGCTGGACAGGGGAGGCCTCCTACGAGCAGTACTTC; CDR3: CASSWTGEASYEQYF
size: NA; D: TRBD2; J: TRBJ2-1; V: TRBV2; DNA: TGTGCCAGCAGCCCCCCCCTTAGCGGGAATGAGCAGTTCTTC; CDR3: CASSPPLSGNEQFF
size: NA; D: NA; J: TRBJ1-1; V: TRBV6-5; DNA: TGTGCCAGCAGTTACCCTAACACTGAAGCTTTCTTT; CDR3: CASSYPNTEAFF
size: NA; D: NA; J: TRBJ2-3; V: TRBV21-1; DNA: TGTGCCAGCAGCAAAGAGGACAGGGGAGAAGCAGATACGCAGTATTTT; CDR3: CASSKEDRGEADTQYF
size: NA; D: NA; J: TRBJ2-7; V: TRBV7-9; DNA: TGTGCCAGCAGACAGGGTTTATACGAGCAGTACTTC; CDR3: CASRQGLYEQYF
size: NA; D: NA; J: TRBJ2-2; V: TRBV5-1; DNA: TGCGCCAGCAGCTTGGGAGGCGGCACCGGGGAGCTGTTTTTT; CDR3: CASSLGGGTGELFF
size: NA; D: NA; J: TRBJ1-1; V: TRBV7-3; DNA: TGTGCCAGCAGCCCAGCGGGGCGAACTGAAGCTTTCTTT; CDR3: CASSPAGRTEAFF
size: NA; D: TRBD2; J: TRBJ2-1; V: TRBV7-6; DNA: TGTGCCAGCAGCTTAGGGACCCGGGGGGGTTACAATGAGCAGTTCTTC; CDR3: CASSLGTRGGYNEQFF
size: NA; D: NA; J: TRBJ1-6; V: TRBV2; DNA: TGTGCCAGCGAACAAGGCGGTTCACCCCTCCACTTT; CDR3: CASEQGGSPLHF
size: NA; D: TRBD1; J: TRBJ2-1; V: TRBV4-3; DNA: TGCGCCAGCAGCCAAGACAGGGGGCGATACAATGAGCAGTTCTTC; CDR3: CASSQDRGRYNEQFF
size: NA; D: TRBD1; J: TRBJ2-7; V: TRBV28; DNA: TGTGCCAGCAGTTACATCGGGACAGGGAATCACGAGCAGTACTTC; CDR3: CASSYIGTGNHEQYF
size: NA; D: NA; J: TRBJ1-1; V: TRBV5-4; DNA: TGTGCCAGCACCAGACCAGGGGCCACTGAAGCTTTCTTT; CDR3: CASTRPGATEAFF
size: NA; D: NA; J: TRBJ2-3; V: TRBV30; DNA: TGTGCCTGGAGACAGGGTGAATTCTCAGATACGCAGTATTTT; CDR3: CAWRQGEFSDTQYF
size: few; D: TRBD1; J: TRBJ1-4; V: TRBV10-3; DNA: TGTGCCATCAGTGACCGACAGGGTGATGAAAAACTGTTTTTT; CDR3: CAISDRQGDEKLFF
size: NA; D: TRBD1; J: TRBJ2-3; V: TRBV4-3; DNA: TGCGCCAGCAGCATTGAGAGGGGGCGAACAGATACGCAGTATTTT; CDR3: CASSIERGRTDTQYF
size: NA; D: NA; J: TRBJ2-3; V: TRBV14; DNA: TGTGCCAGCAGCCAGCCTAGCTTTACGACAGATACGCAGTATTTT; CDR3: CASSQPSFTTDTQYF